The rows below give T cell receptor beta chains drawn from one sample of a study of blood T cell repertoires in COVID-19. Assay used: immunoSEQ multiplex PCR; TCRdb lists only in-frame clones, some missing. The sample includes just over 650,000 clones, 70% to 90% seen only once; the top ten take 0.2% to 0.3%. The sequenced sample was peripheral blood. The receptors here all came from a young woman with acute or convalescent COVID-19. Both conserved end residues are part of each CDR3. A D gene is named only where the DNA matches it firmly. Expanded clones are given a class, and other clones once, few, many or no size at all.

TGTGCCAGCAGTCCAGGGACAGGATTGCAGTTCTTC,CASSPGTGLQFF,TRBD1,TRBJ2-1,few,TRBV6-5
TGTGCCAGCACGAGGCCTACACCTGGAAACACCATATATTTT,CASTRPTPGNTIYF,.,TRBJ1-3,.,TRBV6-5
TGTGCCAGCAGTCCCATGGCGGGCACTGAAGCTTTCTTT,CASSPMAGTEAFF,.,TRBJ1-1,.,TRBV6-5
TGTGCCAGCAGCCAGGAATCTAACGGGGGGGTGCAAGAGACCCAGTACTTC,CASSQESNGGVQETQYF,TRBD2,TRBJ2-5,.,TRBV4-2
TGTGCCAGCAGCTTAGACGGGACAGGAGAATACGAGCAGTACTTC,CASSLDGTGEYEQYF,TRBD1,TRBJ2-7,.,TRBV11-3
TGTGCCAGCAGCGGCCAGACTAGCGGGGGGCCGCAGTACTTC,CASSGQTSGGPQYF,TRBD2,TRBJ2-7,.,TRBV9
TGTGCCAGCAGTAGAATTTTGACAGGGCCCCTGCCTGGCTACACCTTC,CASSRILTGPLPGYTF,TRBD1,TRBJ1-2,.,TRBV6-2/TRBV6-3
TGTGCCAGCTCGCCGGGGGGCTGGGATCAGCCCCAGCATTTT,CASSPGGWDQPQHF,.,TRBJ1-5,.,TRBV18
TGTGCCAGCAGTCGACAGGGCGGTGCAACTAATGAAAAACTGTTTTTT,CASSRQGGATNEKLFF,TRBD1,TRBJ1-4,few,TRBV6-2/TRBV6-3
TGTGCCTGGAGCCCGGGGACTGGGAATCAGCCCCAGCATTTT,CAWSPGTGNQPQHF,.,TRBJ1-5,.,TRBV30
TGTGCCAGTAGTGATGACAGACGGGGCTACACCTTC,CASSDDRRGYTF,.,TRBJ1-2,.,TRBV19
TGTGCCAGCAGTATACACATGGGACAGATACTAAATCAGCCCCAGCATTTT,CASSIHMGQILNQPQHF,TRBD1,TRBJ1-5,.,TRBV27
TGTGCCAGCCGCTCCAGGCCCCAAGACCGAAACAATGAGCAGTTCTTC,CASRSRPQDRNNEQFF,.,TRBJ2-1,few,TRBV7-2
TGTGCCAGAGGGGGAGGGAGGACTGAAGCTTTCTTT,CARGGGRTEAFF,.,TRBJ1-1,.,TRBV2
TGTGCCAGCAGCCGGGCGGGGGCGGGCACCGGGGAGCTGTTTTTT,CASSRAGAGTGELFF,.,TRBJ2-2,.,TRBV4-2
TGTGCCAGCAGCACGACGGGAGTTGGCAATCAGCCCCAGCATTTT,CASSTTGVGNQPQHF,.,TRBJ1-5,.,TRBV7-9
TGTGCCAGCTCACTTACACAGAACACTGAAGCTTTCTTT,CASSLTQNTEAFF,.,TRBJ1-1,.,TRBV18